This entry lists 2 T cell receptor beta chains sequenced from one sample in a study of technical replicates of blood from a few donors. Assay used: immunoSEQ multiplex PCR; TCRdb lists only in-frame clones, some missing. This sample has 65,000 to 95,000 clones, with 75% to 95% found just once. The material sequenced was T cells isolated from PBMCs. All receptors come from a human donor in good health.

This clone was found a few times. V gene TRBV7-9 combines with J gene TRBJ2-4; D is ambiguous. V lost 2 bases and J lost 11, with 10 bases in between. CDR1 is SEHNR and CDR2 is FQNEAQ in the germline V gene (reference sequence). This CDR3 spans 12 amino acids. DNA for the CDR3: TGTGCCAGCAGCTTACTGGGCCAGGTTCAGTACTTC. Its protein product is CASSLLGQVQYF. Full variable domain (outside the CDR3, taken from reference TRBV7-9 and TRBJ2-4): DTGVSQNPRHKITKRGQNVTFRCDPISEHNRLYWYRQTLGQGPEFLTYFQNEAQLEKSRLLSDRFSAERPKGSFSTLEIQRTEQGDSAMYLCASSLLGQVQYFGAGTRLSVL.

CDR3 sequence (DNA): TGTGCCAGCAGCCAGAGGGGGGGGGTCGGAAACACCATATATTTT. Residues: CASSQRGGVGNTIYF. This chain joins TRBV9 and TRBJ1-3, with TRBD1 as a possible D gene (6 bases). This CDR3 has 15 residues. V dropped 4 bases and J dropped 4 bases, with 15 bases sitting between them. The germline V gene has CDR1 SGDLS and CDR2 YYNGEE. Full variable domain (missing parts from reference TRBV9 and TRBJ1-3): DSGVTQTPKHLITATGQRVTLRCSPRSGDLSVYWYQQSLDQGLQFLIQYYNGEERAKGNILERFSAQQFPDLHSELNLSSLELGDSALYFCASSQRGGVGNTIYFGEGSWLTVV.